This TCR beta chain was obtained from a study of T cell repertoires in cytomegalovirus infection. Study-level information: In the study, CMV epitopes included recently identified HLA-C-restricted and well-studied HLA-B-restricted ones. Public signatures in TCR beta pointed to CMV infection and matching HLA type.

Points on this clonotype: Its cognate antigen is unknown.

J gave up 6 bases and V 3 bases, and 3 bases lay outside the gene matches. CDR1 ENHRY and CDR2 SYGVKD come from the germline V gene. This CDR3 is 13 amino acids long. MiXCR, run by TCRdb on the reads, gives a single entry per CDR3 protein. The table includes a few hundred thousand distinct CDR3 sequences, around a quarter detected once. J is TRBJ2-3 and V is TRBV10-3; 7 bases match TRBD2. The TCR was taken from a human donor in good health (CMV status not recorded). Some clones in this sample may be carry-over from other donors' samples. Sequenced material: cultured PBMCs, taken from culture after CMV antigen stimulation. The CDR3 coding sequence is TGTGCCATCAGTGAATCACTAGCGGATACGCAGTATTTT. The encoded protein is CAISESLADTQYF.